The present entry profiles one TCR beta chain with its context. Its antigen is unknown. Only in-frame clones appear in the TCRdb table, and some are missing; sequencing was by immunoSEQ multiplex PCR. The sample shows roughly 75,000 clones, over 70% of them seen only once. The sample belongs to a study of radiotherapy plus CTLA-4 blockade in lung cancer. Study summary: Among all patients, approximately 17% showed objective responses, while about 30% had disease control.

Focal radiation with ipilimumab CTLA-4 blockade was given to patients with chemo-refractory metastatic non-small-cell lung cancer. The germline V and J ends were trimmed by 10 bases and 6 bases, with 12 bases remaining between them. Germline loops: CDR1 ENHRY, CDR2 SYGVKD. This CDR3 spans 12 amino acids. Study-level points and caveats: Together with interferon-beta, which increased in serum after radiation, early dynamic changes in blood T cell clones were reportedly the best predictors of response. Radiotherapy plus ipilimumab was followed by expansion in blood of tumor-derived TCR clones.

The starting material was peripheral blood, obtained from a patient treated with radiotherapy plus ipilimumab. This receptor was taken from a human donor with non-small cell lung cancer whose response to radiotherapy plus ipilimumab could not be evaluated. Some clones in this sample may be carry-over from other donors' samples. This chain connects TRBV10-3 to TRBJ2-2; D is possibly TRBD1 (5 bases). The DNA for the CDR3 is TGTGCCACTCGGACAAACGCCGGGGAGCTGTTTTTT. Residues: CATRTNAGELFF.